This T cell receptor (beta chain) was captured in a study of blood T cell repertoires in COVID-19. In the study overall: Acute-phase and convalescent COVID-19 samples originated in the United States, Italy and Spain. PBMCs, B-cell-depleted T cells, or T cells provided the cDNA or gDNA that made up the material.

TCRdb's copy holds only in-frame clones and misses some; the assay was immunoSEQ multiplex PCR. The sample has 150,000 or so clones, 84% seen once. Germline V CDR1 and CDR2: SGHVS, FQNEAQ. The V and J ends lost 5 bases and 1 base, in that order; junction bases with no gene match: 7. There are 15 residues in the CDR3. V usage is TRBV7-8 and J usage is TRBJ2-7; 8 nucleotides agree with TRBD2. The sequence came from a human donor in a cohort sampled during active COVID-19. The sample taken for sequencing was peripheral blood. Here the CDR3 DNA reads TGTGCCAGCAGCCAGCGGGCGGGAGGTTCCTACGAGCAGTACGTC. This gives the protein CASSQRAGGSYEQYV.